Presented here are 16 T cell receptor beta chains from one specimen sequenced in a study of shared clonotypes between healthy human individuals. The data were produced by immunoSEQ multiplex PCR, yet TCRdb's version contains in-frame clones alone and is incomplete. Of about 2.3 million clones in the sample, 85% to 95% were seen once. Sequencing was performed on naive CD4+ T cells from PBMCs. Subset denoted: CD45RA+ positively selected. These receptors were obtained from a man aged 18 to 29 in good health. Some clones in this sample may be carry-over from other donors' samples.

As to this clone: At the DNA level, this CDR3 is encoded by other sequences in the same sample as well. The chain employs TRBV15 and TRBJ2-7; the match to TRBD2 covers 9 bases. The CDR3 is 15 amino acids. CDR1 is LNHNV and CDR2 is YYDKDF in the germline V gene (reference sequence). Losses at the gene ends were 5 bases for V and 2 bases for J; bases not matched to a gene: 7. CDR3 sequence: CATSPRLAGPYEQYF. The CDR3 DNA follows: TGTGCCACCAGCCCCCGGCTAGCGGGACCCTACGAGCAGTACTTC.

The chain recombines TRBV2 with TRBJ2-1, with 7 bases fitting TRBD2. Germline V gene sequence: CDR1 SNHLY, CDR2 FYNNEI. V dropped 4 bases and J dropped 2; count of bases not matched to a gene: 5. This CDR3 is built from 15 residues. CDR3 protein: CASSVLRGTYNEQFF. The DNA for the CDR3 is TGTGCCAGCAGTGTTCTGCGGGGGACCTACAATGAGCAGTTCTTC.

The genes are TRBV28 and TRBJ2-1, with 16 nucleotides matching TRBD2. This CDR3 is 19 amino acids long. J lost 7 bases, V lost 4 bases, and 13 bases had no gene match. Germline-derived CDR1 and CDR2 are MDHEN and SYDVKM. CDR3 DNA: TGTGCCAGCAGTTCCCACCCCGGGACTAGCGGGAGGGATGGAAATGAGCAGTTCTTC. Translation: CASSSHPGTSGRDGNEQFF. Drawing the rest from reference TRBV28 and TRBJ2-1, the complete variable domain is DVKVTQSSRYLVKRTGEKVFLECVQDMDHENMFWYRQDPGLGLRLIYFSYDVKMKEKGDIPEGYSVSREKKERFSLILESASTNQTSMYLCASSSHPGTSGRDGNEQFFGPGTRLTVL.

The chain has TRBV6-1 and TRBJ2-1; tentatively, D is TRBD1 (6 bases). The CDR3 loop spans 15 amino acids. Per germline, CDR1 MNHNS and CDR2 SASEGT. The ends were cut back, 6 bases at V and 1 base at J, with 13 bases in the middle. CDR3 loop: CASSLQGISYNEQFF. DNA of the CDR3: TGTGCCAGCAGCCTACAGGGTATATCCTACAATGAGCAGTTCTTC.

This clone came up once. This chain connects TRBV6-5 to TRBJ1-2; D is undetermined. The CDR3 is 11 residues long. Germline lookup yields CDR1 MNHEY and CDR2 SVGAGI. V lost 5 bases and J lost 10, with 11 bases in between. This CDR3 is CASSPLLDYTF. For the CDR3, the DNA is TGTGCCAGCAGTCCCTTGTTAGACTACACCTTC.

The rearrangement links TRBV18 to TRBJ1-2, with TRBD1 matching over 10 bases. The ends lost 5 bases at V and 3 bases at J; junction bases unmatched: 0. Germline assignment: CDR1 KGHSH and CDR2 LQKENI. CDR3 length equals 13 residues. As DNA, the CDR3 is TGTGCCAGCTCAGGGACAGGGGACTATGGCTACACCTTC. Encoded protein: CASSGTGDYGYTF. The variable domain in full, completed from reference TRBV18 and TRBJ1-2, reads NAGVMQNPRHLVRRRGQEARLRCSPMKGHSHVYWYRQLPEEGLKFMVYLQKENIIDESGMPKERFSAEFPKEGPSILRIQQVVRGDSAAYFCASSGTGDYGYTFGSGTRLTVV.

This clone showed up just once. The CDR3 DNA sequence: TGCAGTGCTAGCCCGCCACACGAGCAGTACTTC. Translation: CSASPPHEQYF. V usage is TRBV20-1 and J usage is TRBJ2-7; D unresolved. Trimming removed 3 bases from V and 5 bases from J, with 8 bases in between. The germline V gene has CDR1 DFQATT and CDR2 SNEGSKA (reference sequence). This CDR3 has 11 amino acids.

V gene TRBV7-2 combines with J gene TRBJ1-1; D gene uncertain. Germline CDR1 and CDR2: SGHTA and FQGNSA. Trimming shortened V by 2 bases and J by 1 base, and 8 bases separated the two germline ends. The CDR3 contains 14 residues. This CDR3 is CASSLIGGNTEAFF. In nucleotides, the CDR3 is TGTGCCAGCAGCTTAATAGGTGGGAACACTGAAGCTTTCTTT.

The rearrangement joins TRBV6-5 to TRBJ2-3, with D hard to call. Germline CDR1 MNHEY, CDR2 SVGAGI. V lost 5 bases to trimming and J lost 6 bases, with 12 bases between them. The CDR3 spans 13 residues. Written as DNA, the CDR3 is TGTGCCAGCAGTCTAGACTCAGCGGATACGCAGTATTTT. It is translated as CASSLDSADTQYF.

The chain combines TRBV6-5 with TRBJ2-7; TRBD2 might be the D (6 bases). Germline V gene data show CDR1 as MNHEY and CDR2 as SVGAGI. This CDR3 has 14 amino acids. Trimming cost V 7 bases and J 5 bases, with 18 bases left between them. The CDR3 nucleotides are TGTGCCAGCAAAGTTTCCGGGAGTATCAACGAGCAGTACTTC. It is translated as CASKVSGSINEQYF.

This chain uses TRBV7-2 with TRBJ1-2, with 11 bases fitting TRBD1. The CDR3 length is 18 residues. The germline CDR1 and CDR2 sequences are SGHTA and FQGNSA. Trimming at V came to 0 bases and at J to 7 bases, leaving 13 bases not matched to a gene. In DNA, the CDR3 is TGTGCCAGCAGCTTAGCGCTCTACCCGGGACAGGGGGGTGGTGGCTACACCTTC. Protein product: CASSLALYPGQGGGGYTF.

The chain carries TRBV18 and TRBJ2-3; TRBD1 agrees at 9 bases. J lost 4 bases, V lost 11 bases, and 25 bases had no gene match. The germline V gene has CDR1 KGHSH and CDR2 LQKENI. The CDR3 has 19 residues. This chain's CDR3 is CASRPGQGRSGTDPDTQYF. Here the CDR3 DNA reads TGTGCCTCACGGCCGGGACAGGGTAGGAGCGGGACGGACCCAGATACGCAGTATTTT.

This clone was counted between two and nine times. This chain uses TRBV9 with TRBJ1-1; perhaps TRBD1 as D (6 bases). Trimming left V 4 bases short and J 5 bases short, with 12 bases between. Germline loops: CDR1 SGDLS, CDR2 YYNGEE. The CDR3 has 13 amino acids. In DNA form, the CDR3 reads TGTGCCAGCAGCTGGGGGCGCGATACTGAAGCTTTCTTT. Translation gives CASSWGRDTEAFF. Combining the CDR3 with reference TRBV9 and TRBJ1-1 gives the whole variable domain DSGVTQTPKHLITATGQRVTLRCSPRSGDLSVYWYQQSLDQGLQFLIQYYNGEERAKGNILERFSAQQFPDLHSELNLSSLELGDSALYFCASSWGRDTEAFFGQGTRLTVV.

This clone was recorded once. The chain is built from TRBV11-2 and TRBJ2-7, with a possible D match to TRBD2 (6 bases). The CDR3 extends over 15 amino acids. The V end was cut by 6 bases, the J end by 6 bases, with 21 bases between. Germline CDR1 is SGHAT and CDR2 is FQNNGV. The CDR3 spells CASRPTGGVLGEQYF. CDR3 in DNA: TGTGCCAGCAGACCCACAGGCGGGGTTTTAGGCGAGCAGTACTTC.

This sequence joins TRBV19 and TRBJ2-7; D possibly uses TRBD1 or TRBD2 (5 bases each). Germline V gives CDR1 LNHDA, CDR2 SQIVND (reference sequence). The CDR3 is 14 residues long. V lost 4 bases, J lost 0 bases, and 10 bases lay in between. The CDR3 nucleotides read TGTGCCAGTAGTAGGGGGTCCTTCTCCTACGAGCAGTACTTC. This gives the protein CASSRGSFSYEQYF. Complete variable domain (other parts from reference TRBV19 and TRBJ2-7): DGGITQSPKYLFRKEGQNVTLSCEQNLNHDAMYWYRQDPGQGLRLIYYSQIVNDFQKGDIAEGYSVSREKKESFPLTVTSAQKNPTAFYLCASSRGSFSYEQYFGPGTRLTVT.

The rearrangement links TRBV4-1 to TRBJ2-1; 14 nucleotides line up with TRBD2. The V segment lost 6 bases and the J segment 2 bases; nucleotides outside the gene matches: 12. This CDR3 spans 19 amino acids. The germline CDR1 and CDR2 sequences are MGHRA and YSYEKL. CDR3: CASSRTGTSGSNPYNEQFF. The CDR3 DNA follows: TGCGCCAGCAGTCGAACCGGGACTAGCGGGAGTAACCCCTACAATGAGCAGTTCTTC.